A selection of T cell receptor beta chains follows, all from one sample in a study of T cell responses to AZD1222 COVID-19 vaccine. Generated by immunoSEQ multiplex PCR, the TCRdb table keeps only in-frame clones and is missing some. The data show 45,000 to 55,000 clones, roughly 80% seen once. Specimen: peripheral blood, collected on day 0 of AZD1222 vaccination. These receptors came from an adult in good health. CDR3s include the opening cysteine and the closing phenylalanine or tryptophan. D genes are given only for firm matches. A row's size may be missing; if present it is once, few, many or a size class.

J: TRBJ1-2
D: -
V: TRBV10-3
size: -
DNA: TGTGCCATCAGTGAGGGCAGGGGAGATGGCTACACCTTC
CDR3: CAISEGRGDGYTF

J: TRBJ2-5
D: TRBD1
V: TRBV7-2
size: -
DNA: TGTGCCAGCAGCCTCGGACAGGGGGTGGAGACCCAGTACTTC
CDR3: CASSLGQGVETQYF

J: TRBJ2-7
D: -
V: TRBV6-5
size: -
DNA: TGTGCCAGCAGAAAGACAGCTACGACCTGGGACGAGCAGTACTTC
CDR3: CASRKTATTWDEQYF

J: TRBJ2-1
D: TRBD2
V: TRBV24-1
size: few
DNA: TGTGCCACCAGTGTGACTAGCGGGATCAATGAGCAGTTCTTC
CDR3: CATSVTSGINEQFF

J: TRBJ1-6
D: -
V: TRBV4-1
size: -
DNA: TGCGCCAGCAGCCAAGATCGTGGGGGGGCCCGTAATTCACCCCTCCACTTT
CDR3: CASSQDRGGARNSPLHF

J: TRBJ1-3
D: -
V: TRBV18
size: -
DNA: TGTGCCAGCTCACCAAACAGGGCTGGAAACACCATATATTTT
CDR3: CASSPNRAGNTIYF

J: TRBJ1-1
D: TRBD1
V: TRBV3-1/TRBV3-2
size: once
DNA: TGTGCCAGCAGCCGACAGGGTATCGGCACTGAAGCTTTCTTT
CDR3: CASSRQGIGTEAFF

J: TRBJ1-2
D: -
V: TRBV4-3
size: -
DNA: TGCGCCAGCAGCCAAGGGGTCCGCGGGGGCTATGGCTACACCTTC
CDR3: CASSQGVRGGYGYTF

J: TRBJ2-2
D: -
V: TRBV6-5
size: -
DNA: TGTGCCAGCAGTTCAAACACCGGGGAGCTGTTTTTT
CDR3: CASSSNTGELFF

J: TRBJ2-7
D: -
V: TRBV5-1
size: -
DNA: TGCGCCAGCAGCGTACGGGCAGACTCCTACGAGCAGTACTTC
CDR3: CASSVRADSYEQYF

J: TRBJ2-3
D: -
V: TRBV27
size: -
DNA: TGTGCCAGCAGTCCTCACCTGGCACGGGGCACAGATACGCAGTATTTT
CDR3: CASSPHLARGTDTQYF

J: TRBJ1-2
D: -
V: TRBV5-6
size: once
DNA: TGTGCCAGCAGCTCGGTAGACAGGAACTATGGCTACACCTTC
CDR3: CASSSVDRNYGYTF

J: TRBJ2-4
D: -
V: TRBV2
size: -
DNA: TGTGCCAGCAATGGAGGGCTGAACATTCAGTACTTC
CDR3: CASNGGLNIQYF

J: TRBJ2-2
D: -
V: TRBV7-2
size: -
DNA: TGTGCCACCACCCGGGACTTCACGAACACCGGGGAGCTGTTTTTT
CDR3: CATTRDFTNTGELFF

J: TRBJ1-6
D: TRBD1
V: TRBV5-4
size: -
DNA: TGTGCCAGCAGTTACGACAGGGGGTTTAATTCACCCCTCCACTTT
CDR3: CASSYDRGFNSPLHF

J: TRBJ1-2
D: TRBD1
V: TRBV5-4
size: -
DNA: TGTGCCAGCAGCTTGGAGTGGGGGACAGCCCCTTTTGGCTACACCTTC
CDR3: CASSLEWGTAPFGYTF

J: TRBJ1-4
D: -
V: TRBV4-2
size: -
DNA: TGTGCCAGCAGCCAAAACGGGGGCCTGAGTGAAAAACTGTTTTTT
CDR3: CASSQNGGLSEKLFF